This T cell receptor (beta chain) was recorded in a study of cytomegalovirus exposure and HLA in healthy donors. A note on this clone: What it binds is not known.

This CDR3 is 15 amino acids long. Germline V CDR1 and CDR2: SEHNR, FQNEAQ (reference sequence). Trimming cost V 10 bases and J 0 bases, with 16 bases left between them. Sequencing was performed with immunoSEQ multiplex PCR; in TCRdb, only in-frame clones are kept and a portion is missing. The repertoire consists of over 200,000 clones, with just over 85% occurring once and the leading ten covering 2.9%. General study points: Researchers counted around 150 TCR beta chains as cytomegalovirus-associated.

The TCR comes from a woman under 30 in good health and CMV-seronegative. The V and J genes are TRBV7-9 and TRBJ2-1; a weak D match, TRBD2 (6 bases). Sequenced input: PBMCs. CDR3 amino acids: CATQTDGSSYNEQFF. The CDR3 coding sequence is TGTGCCACCCAGACTGACGGGAGCTCCTACAATGAGCAGTTCTTC. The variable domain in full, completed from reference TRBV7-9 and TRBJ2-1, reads DTGVSQNPRHKITKRGQNVTFRCDPISEHNRLYWYRQTLGQGPEFLTYFQNEAQLEKSRLLSDRFSAERPKGSFSTLEIQRTEQGDSAMYLCATQTDGSSYNEQFFGPGTRLTVL.